This passage covers 13 T cell receptor beta chains from one sample sequenced in a study of blood T cells in healthy people across ages. Using a J-beta primer mix together with a sample-barcoded 5' primer, a second PCR was run for roughly 6 to 11 cycles. TCRdb reprocessed the 5' RACE reads with MiXCR, giving one entry per CDR3 protein. The sample has approximately 780,000 distinct CDR3 sequences, 25% to 30% seen once. The same data also contributed to another study, on T cells of mothers and their children.

Specimen: blood. These receptors were taken from a boy younger than 18 in good health.

This clonotype was detected only a few times. A read error may account for a junction end that differs from germline. V usage is TRBV20-1 and J usage is TRBJ1-4, with a tentative D call TRBD1 (5 bases). CDR3 length: 13 amino acids. Germline V gene lookup returns CDR1 DFQATT and CDR2 SNEGSKA (reference sequence). CDR3 in amino acids: CSARDSRREKLFF. The CDR3 DNA sequence: TGCAGTGCCCGAGACAGTAGGAGGGAAAAACTGTTCTTT.

The count of this clonotype is one. The chain recombines TRBV13 with TRBJ2-4; maybe TRBD2 (6 bases). Trimming left V 1 base short and J 6 bases short, with 10 bases between. Germline V gene sequence: CDR1 PRHDT, CDR2 FYEKMQ (reference sequence). The CDR3 loop spans 14 amino acids. CDR3 sequence reads: CASSLAMRGNIQYF. In nucleotides, the CDR3 is TGTGCCAGCAGCTTAGCTATGCGGGGAAACATTCAGTACTTC.

The chain uses TRBV3-1 and TRBJ2-5; 9 nucleotides agree with TRBD2. Per the germline V gene, CDR1 is LGHDT and CDR2 is YNNKEL (reference sequence). The trim removed 2 bases at V and 2 bases at J, leaving 6 bases unmatched. The CDR3 consists of 16 residues. CDR3 region: CASSQSPSGTQETQYF. CDR3 coding DNA: TGTGCCAGCAGCCAATCCCCTAGCGGGACGCAAGAGACCCAGTACTTC.

The V call is TRBV7-9, the J call TRBJ2-7; D might be TRBD1 (5 bases). V dropped 5 bases and J dropped 3 bases, with 14 bases sitting between them. CDR3 length equals 14 residues. Germline CDR1 SEHNR, CDR2 FQNEAQ (reference sequence). The CDR3 region is CASSPWGLGYEQYF. In DNA form, the CDR3 reads TGTGCCAGCAGCCCGTGGGGCCTTGGCTACGAGCAGTACTTC.

This sequence joins TRBV2 and TRBJ1-4; 7 bases fit TRBD1. The CDR3 length is 15 residues. Germline V gene data show CDR1 as SNHLY and CDR2 as FYNNEI. V lost 1 base and J lost 8; bases outside the gene matches: 7. In nucleotides, the CDR3 is TGTGCCAGCAGTGAAGGAGAGGGGGCTGGCGAAAAACTGTTTTTT. The encoded protein is CASSEGEGAGEKLFF.

CDR3 DNA sequence: TGTGCCAGCGGGCGGGGGCCCTCCGGGGAGCTGTTTTTT. Protein sequence: CASGRGPSGELFF. V gene TRBV2 combines with J gene TRBJ2-2; D is perhaps TRBD2 (7 bases). Trimming took 8 bases from V and 6 from J, leaving 13 bases between them. CDR1 and CDR2 (germline): SNHLY, FYNNEI. CDR3 size: 13 residues.

V gene TRBV18 combines with J gene TRBJ1-4; D may be TRBD1 (5 bases). The CDR3 is 14 amino acids. Germline assignment: CDR1 KGHSH and CDR2 LQKENI. Deletions cut 5 bases from V and 5 bases from J, with 12 bases between. The CDR3 protein is CASSAGTENEKLFF. CDR3 in DNA: TGTGCCAGCTCAGCCGGGACGGAGAATGAAAAACTGTTTTTT.

This rearrangement joins TRBV12-3 or TRBV12-4 to TRBJ2-7, with D perhaps given as TRBD1 or TRBD2 (5 bases each). Trimming stripped 6 bases from V and 0 bases from J, with 12 bases between. The CDR3 is made up of 14 amino acids. The CDR3, as DNA: TGTGCCAGCAGGAGGGGTTACCGCTCCTACGAGCAGTACTTC. Amino acids: CASRRGYRSYEQYF.

The chain recombines TRBV20-1 with TRBJ1-1, with 8 bases that match TRBD1. The J segment lost 8 bases and the V segment lost 1 base, leaving 6 bases of the junction unmatched. The CDR3 totals 13 residues. From germline, CDR1 is DFQATT and CDR2 SNEGSKA (reference sequence). CDR3 in amino acids: CSARVGQGEEAFF. CDR3 nucleotide sequence: TGCAGTGCTAGAGTAGGACAGGGTGAAGAAGCTTTCTTT.

The chain has TRBV5-1 and TRBJ2-1, with 14 nucleotides matching TRBD2. The CDR3 has 20 amino acids. The germline CDR1 and CDR2 sequences are SGHRS and YFSETQ. Trimming at V came to 4 bases and at J to 7 bases, leaving 19 bases not matched to a gene. The CDR3, as DNA: TGCGCCAGCAGCACCGCCGGGACTAGCGGGGGTTCAGGGTATAATAATGAGCAGTTCTTC. As protein: CASSTAGTSGGSGYNNEQFF.

The chain combines TRBV18 with TRBJ1-1; D is undetermined. This CDR3 has 14 residues. V was clipped by 4 bases and J by 1 base, with 10 bases between them. Germline CDR1 is KGHSH and CDR2 is LQKENI. The CDR3 nucleotides are TGTGCCAGCTCACAAGAACAGCGGAACACTGAAGCTTTCTTT. Protein product: CASSQEQRNTEAFF. Variable domain in full (rest from reference TRBV18 and TRBJ1-1): NAGVMQNPRHLVRRRGQEARLRCSPMKGHSHVYWYRQLPEEGLKFMVYLQKENIIDESGMPKERFSAEFPKEGPSILRIQQVVRGDSAAYFCASSQEQRNTEAFFGQGTRLTVV.

The V and J genes are TRBV20-1 and TRBJ2-5; tentative D call: TRBD1 (8 bases). Trimming removed 5 bases at V and 11 bases at J, with 21 bases between. The length of the CDR3 is 13 residues. Looked up from germline, CDR1 is DFQATT and CDR2 is SNEGSKA (reference sequence). The CDR3 region has the DNA TGCAGTGCTCGGGGGGCAGGGGGCGGAGAGCAGTACTTC. It is translated as CSARGAGGGEQYF.

This clonotype was seen more than once but under ten times. V gene TRBV3-1 combines with J gene TRBJ2-1, with D perhaps TRBD2 (6 bases). V dropped 4 bases and J dropped 10 bases, with 17 bases sitting between them. This CDR3 is 14 amino acids long. Germline CDR1 is LGHDT and CDR2 is YNNKEL (reference sequence). The DNA of the CDR3 is TGTGCCAGCAGCCTCGGGACTCGGGAAAGAGAGCAGTTCTTC. Its translation: CASSLGTREREQFF.